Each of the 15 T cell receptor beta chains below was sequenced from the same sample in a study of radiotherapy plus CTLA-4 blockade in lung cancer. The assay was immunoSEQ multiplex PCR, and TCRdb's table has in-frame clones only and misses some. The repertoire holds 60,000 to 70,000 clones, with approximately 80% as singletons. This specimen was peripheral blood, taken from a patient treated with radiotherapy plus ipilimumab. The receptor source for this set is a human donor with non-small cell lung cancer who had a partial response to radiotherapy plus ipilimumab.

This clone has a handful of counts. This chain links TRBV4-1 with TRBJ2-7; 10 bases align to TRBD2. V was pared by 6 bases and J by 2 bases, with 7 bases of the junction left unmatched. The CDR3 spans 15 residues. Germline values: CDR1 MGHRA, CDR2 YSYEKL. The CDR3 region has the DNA TGCGCCAGCAGGGGGCTAGCGGGGGCCACCTACGAGCAGTACTTC. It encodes CASRGLAGATYEQYF.

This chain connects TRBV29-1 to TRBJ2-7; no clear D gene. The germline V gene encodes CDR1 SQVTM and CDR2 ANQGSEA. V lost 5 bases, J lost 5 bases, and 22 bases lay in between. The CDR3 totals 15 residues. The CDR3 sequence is CSVSSSIEPPHEQYF. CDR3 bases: TGCAGCGTTTCTAGTAGCATCGAACCCCCCCACGAGCAGTACTTC.

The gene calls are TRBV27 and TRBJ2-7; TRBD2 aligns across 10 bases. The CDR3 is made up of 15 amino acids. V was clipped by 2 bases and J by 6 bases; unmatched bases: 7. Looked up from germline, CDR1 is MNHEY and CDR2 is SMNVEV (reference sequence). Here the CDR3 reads CASSLTLAGLLEQYF. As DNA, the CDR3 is TGTGCCAGCAGTTTAACACTAGCGGGACTACTCGAGCAGTACTTC.

The CDR3 nucleotides read TGCGCCAGCAGCTCCGGACAGGGAGGGAATGAGCAGTTCTTC. It specifies CASSSGQGGNEQFF. The rearrangement uses TRBV5-1 and TRBJ2-1; perhaps TRBD1 as D (8 bases). There are 14 residues in the CDR3. Germline V gives CDR1 SGHRS, CDR2 YFSETQ. V was shortened by 3 bases and J by 7 bases, with 14 bases between the two germline ends. The full variable domain, in which reference TRBV5-1 and TRBJ2-1 provide the parts outside the CDR3, is KAGVTQTPRYLIKTRGQQVTLSCSPISGHRSVSWYQQTPGQGLQFLFEYFSETQRNKGNFPGRFSGRQFSNSRSEMNVSTLELGDSALYLCASSSGQGGNEQFFGPGTRLTVL.

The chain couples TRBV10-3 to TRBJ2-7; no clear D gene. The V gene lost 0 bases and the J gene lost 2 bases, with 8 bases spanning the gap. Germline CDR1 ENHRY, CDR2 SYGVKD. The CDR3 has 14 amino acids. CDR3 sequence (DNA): TGTGCCATCAGTGAGTCGCTCGCTACCTACGAGCAGTACTTC. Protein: CAISESLATYEQYF.

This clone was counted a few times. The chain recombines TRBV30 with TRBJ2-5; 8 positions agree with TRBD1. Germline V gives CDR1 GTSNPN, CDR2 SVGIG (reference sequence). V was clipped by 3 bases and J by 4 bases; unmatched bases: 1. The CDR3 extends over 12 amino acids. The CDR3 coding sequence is TGTGCCTGGAGAGGGACAGGAGAGACCCAGTACTTC. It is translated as CAWRGTGETQYF.

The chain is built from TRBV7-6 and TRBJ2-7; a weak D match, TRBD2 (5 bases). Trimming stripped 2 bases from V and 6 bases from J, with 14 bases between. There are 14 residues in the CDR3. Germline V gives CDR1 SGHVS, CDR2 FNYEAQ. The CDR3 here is CASSLRQADSEQYF. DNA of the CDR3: TGTGCCAGCAGCTTAAGGCAAGCGGACTCCGAGCAGTACTTC.

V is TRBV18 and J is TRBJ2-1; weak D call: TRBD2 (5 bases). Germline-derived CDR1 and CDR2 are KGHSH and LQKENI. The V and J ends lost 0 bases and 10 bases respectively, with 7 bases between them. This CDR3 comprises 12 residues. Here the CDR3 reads CASSPPQREQFF. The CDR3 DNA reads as TGTGCCAGCTCACCACCGCAGCGGGAGCAGTTCTTC.

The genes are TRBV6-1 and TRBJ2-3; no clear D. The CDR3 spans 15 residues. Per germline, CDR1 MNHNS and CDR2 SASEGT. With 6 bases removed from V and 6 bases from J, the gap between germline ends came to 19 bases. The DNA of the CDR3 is TGTGCCAGCAGGACGGGTAGAACCGGGTCGGATACGCAGTATTTT. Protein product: CASRTGRTGSDTQYF.

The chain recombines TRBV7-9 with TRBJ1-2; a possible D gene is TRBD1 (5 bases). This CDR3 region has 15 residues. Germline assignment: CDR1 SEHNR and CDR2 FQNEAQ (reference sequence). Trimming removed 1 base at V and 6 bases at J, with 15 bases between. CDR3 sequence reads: CASSLGRGGLDGYTF. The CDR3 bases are TGTGCCAGCAGCTTAGGGCGTGGGGGGTTGGATGGCTACACCTTC.

The CDR3: CASSFGLAGATDTQYF. CDR3 coding DNA: TGTGCCAGCAGTTTCGGACTAGCGGGAGCAACAGATACGCAGTATTTT. The chain carries TRBV6-5 and TRBJ2-3; 13 bases line up with TRBD2. CDR3 size: 16 residues. V lost 4 bases to trimming and J lost 3 bases; unmatched junction nucleotides: 4. Germline assignment: CDR1 MNHEY and CDR2 SVGAGI.

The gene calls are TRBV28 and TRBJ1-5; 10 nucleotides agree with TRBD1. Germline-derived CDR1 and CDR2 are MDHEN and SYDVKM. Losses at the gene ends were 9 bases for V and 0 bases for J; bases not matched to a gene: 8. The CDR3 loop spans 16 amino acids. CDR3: CASPGDRGISNQPQHF. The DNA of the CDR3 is TGTGCCAGTCCAGGGGACAGGGGAATTAGCAATCAGCCCCAGCATTTT.

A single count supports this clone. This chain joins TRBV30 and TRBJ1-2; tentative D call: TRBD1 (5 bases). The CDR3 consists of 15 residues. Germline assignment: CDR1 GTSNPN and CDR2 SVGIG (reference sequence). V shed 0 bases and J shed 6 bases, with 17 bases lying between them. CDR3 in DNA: TGTGCCTGGAGTGTATGGCAGGGTTATGGGGATGGCTACACCTTC. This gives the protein CAWSVWQGYGDGYTF.

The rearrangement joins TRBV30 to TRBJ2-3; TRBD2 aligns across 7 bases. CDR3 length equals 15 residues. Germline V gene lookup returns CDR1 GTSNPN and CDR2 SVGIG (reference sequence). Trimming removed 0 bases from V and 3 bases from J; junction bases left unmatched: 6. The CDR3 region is CAWSVMGAGTDTQYF. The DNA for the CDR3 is TGTGCCTGGAGTGTGATGGGAGCGGGGACAGATACGCAGTATTTT.

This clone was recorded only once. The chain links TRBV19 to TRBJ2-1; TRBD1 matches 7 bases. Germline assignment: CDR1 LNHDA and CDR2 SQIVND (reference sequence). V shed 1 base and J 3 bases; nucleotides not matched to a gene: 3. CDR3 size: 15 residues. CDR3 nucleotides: TGTGCCAGTAGTATAGGTGGGACAGACTACAATGAGCAGTTCTTC. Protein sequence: CASSIGGTDYNEQFF.